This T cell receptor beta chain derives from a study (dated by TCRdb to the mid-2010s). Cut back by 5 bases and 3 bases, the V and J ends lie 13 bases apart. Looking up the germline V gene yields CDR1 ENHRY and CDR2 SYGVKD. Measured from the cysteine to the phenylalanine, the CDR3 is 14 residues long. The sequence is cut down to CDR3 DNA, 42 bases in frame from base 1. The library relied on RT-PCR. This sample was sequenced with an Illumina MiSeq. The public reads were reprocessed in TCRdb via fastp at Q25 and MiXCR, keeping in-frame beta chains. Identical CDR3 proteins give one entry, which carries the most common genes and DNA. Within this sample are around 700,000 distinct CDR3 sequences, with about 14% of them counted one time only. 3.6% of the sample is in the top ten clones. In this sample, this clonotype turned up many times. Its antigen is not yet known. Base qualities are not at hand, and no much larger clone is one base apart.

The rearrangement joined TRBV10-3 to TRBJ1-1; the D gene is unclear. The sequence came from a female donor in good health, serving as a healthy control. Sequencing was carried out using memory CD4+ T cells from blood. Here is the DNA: TGTGCCATCAGTCCCAACGGGCGGGACACTGAAGCTTTCTTT. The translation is CAISPNGRDTEAFF.